These 8 T cell receptor beta chains were sequenced from one sample in a study of blood T cell repertoires in COVID-19 (dated by TCRdb to 2018 to 2021). Libraries were prepared through the immunoSEQ multiplex PCR assay. TCRdb mirrors the immuneACCESS table, restricted to in-frame sequences. Some clones are absent from its copies; in checked studies, under half trace to an unresolved V gene, and the reason for the others is unknown. This sample has approximately 270,000 clones in its table, and 80% to 90% of those were observed once. Over 1.1% of the sample is taken by the ten largest. Sequenced input: peripheral blood. The receptors here all came from a man aged 80 or over with acute or convalescent COVID-19.

This clone occurred once. This rearrangement joins TRBV7-2 to TRBJ2-5; 9 bases fit TRBD2. This CDR3 spans 14 amino acids. Germline CDR1 is SGHTA and CDR2 is FQGNSA. The V and J ends lost 5 bases and 7 bases, in that order; junction bases with no gene match: 8. The DNA of the CDR3 is TGTGCCAGCAGCCGTTCTAGCGGGGTGGGGACCCAGTACTTC. Protein product: CASSRSSGVGTQYF.

The V and J genes are TRBV4-3 and TRBJ1-6; TRBD1 aligns across 7 bases. The CDR3 is 16 residues long. Germline CDR1 is LGHNA and CDR2 is YSLEER. After removal of 0 bases from V and 6 bases from J, the junction contained 5 bases not matched to a gene. This CDR3 is CASSQDSGTVNSPLHF. Written as DNA, the CDR3 is TGCGCCAGCAGCCAAGATTCTGGGACAGTTAATTCACCCCTCCACTTT.

The gene calls are TRBV2 and TRBJ2-1, with D possibly being TRBD1 (5 bases). Trimming pared 5 bases from V and 4 bases from J, leaving 12 bases between. The CDR3 contains 14 residues. Germline V lookup: CDR1 SNHLY, CDR2 FYNNEI. The CDR3 coding sequence is TGTGCCAGCAGTACCGTGGGGCCTTACAATGAGCAGTTCTTC. Translated: CASSTVGPYNEQFF. Full variable domain (remainder filled in from reference TRBV2 and TRBJ2-1): EPEVTQTPSHQVTQMGQEVILRCVPISNHLYFYWYRQILGQKVEFLVSFYNNEISEKSEIFDDQFSVERPDGSNFTLKIRSTKLEDSAMYFCASSTVGPYNEQFFGPGTRLTVL.

J is TRBJ1-6 and V is TRBV7-9; the D gene is possibly TRBD1 (5 bases). The germline V gene has CDR1 SEHNR and CDR2 FQNEAQ (reference sequence). This CDR3 has 15 amino acids. Deletions cut 1 base from V and 4 bases from J, with 8 bases between. The CDR3 protein is CASSLDRTYNSPLHF. The CDR3 bases are TGTGCCAGCAGCTTAGACAGGACGTATAATTCACCCCTCCACTTT.

V usage is TRBV4-3 and J usage is TRBJ2-7; a possible D gene is TRBD2 (5 bases). Germline lookup yields CDR1 LGHNA and CDR2 YSLEER. Trimming left V 2 bases short and J 6 bases short, with 11 bases between. The CDR3 sequence is 13 residues long. CDR3 amino acids: CASSQSRGSEQYF. The CDR3 bases are TGCGCCAGCAGCCAAAGTCGGGGAAGCGAGCAGTACTTC.

The CDR3 coding sequence is TGTGCCAGCAGCCCAAACTATGGGAGTTTAGGCTCCTACGAGCAGTACTTC. Protein sequence: CASSPNYGSLGSYEQYF. The chain combines TRBV11-2 with TRBJ2-7; a weak D match, TRBD2 (5 bases). V lost 5 bases and J 0 bases, leaving 20 bases between the germline ends. Germline CDR1 is SGHAT and CDR2 is FQNNGV. The CDR3 is made up of 17 amino acids.

The CDR3 DNA reads TGTGCCAGCAGCCAAGTGAGCGAGGTCTTCTCTGGGGCCAACGTCCTGACTTTC. Translating gives CASSQVSEVFSGANVLTF. This chain uses TRBV3-1 (or the pseudogene TRBV3-2) with TRBJ2-6, with unresolved D. Trimming cost V 1 base and J 0 bases, with 13 bases left between them. Germline V gene lookup returns CDR1 LGHDT and CDR2 YNNKEL (reference sequence). CDR3 size: 18 residues.

The rearrangement joins TRBV11-2 to TRBJ2-3; D not resolved. V was trimmed by 1 base and J by 2 bases, leaving 4 bases between them. Germline lookup yields CDR1 SGHAT and CDR2 FQNNGV. The CDR3 is 13 residues long. The CDR3 is CASSLGATDTQYF. CDR3 nucleotides: TGTGCCAGCAGCTTAGGGGCCACAGATACGCAGTATTTT.